What follows are 29 T cell receptor beta chains derived from one specimen sequenced in a study of read filtering for tumor transcriptome and immune sequencing. This library used roughly 0.4 ug RNA and molecular barcoded adaptors spanning alpha/delta and beta/gamma chains. TCRdb re-called the reads with MiXCR, one entry per CDR3 protein. The sample consists of about 24,000 distinct CDR3 sequences, 20% to 25% of them appearing once. Sequencing was carried out using a population of CD138-negative cells sorted from bone marrow. All receptors derive from a donor over 35 with multiple myeloma.

At least ten counts were recorded for this clonotype. The rearrangement joins TRBV20-1 to TRBJ2-5, with no clear D. Germline values: CDR1 DFQATT, CDR2 SNEGSKA (reference sequence). CDR3 length: 13 residues. The ends were cut back, 0 bases at V and 7 bases at J, with 12 bases in the middle. CDR3 nucleotide sequence: TGCAGTGCTAGAGAAACTTCCCACGGGACCCAGTACTTC. It encodes CSARETSHGTQYF.

The chain has TRBV12-5 and TRBJ2-1, with D possibly matching TRBD2 (6 bases). The V gene lost 6 bases and the J gene lost 7 bases, with 13 bases spanning the gap. The CDR3 consists of 13 residues. In germline, CDR1 is LGHNT, CDR2 FRNRAP. CDR3 bases: TGTGCTAGTGGCCGCCCCGGAGGGAATGAGCAGTTCTTC. It specifies CASGRPGGNEQFF.

The chain carries TRBV3-1 and TRBJ1-1, with D uncertain. The CDR3 sequence is 13 residues long. V shed 3 bases and J shed 7 bases, with 12 bases lying between them. CDR1 is LGHDT and CDR2 is YNNKEL in the germline V gene (reference sequence). CDR3 residues: CASSHLREVEAFF. CDR3 in DNA: TGTGCCAGCAGCCACCTAAGGGAAGTTGAAGCTTTCTTT.

There are a few counts of this clonotype. V gene TRBV5-1 combines with J gene TRBJ2-3; 9 bases line up with TRBD2. The V gene end was trimmed by 4 bases and the J gene end by 3 bases; junction bases not matched to a gene: 6. Germline CDR1 and CDR2: SGHRS and YFSETQ. This CDR3 spans 15 amino acids. CDR3 amino acids: CASSPRTSVTDTQYF. CDR3 nucleotide sequence: TGCGCCAGCAGCCCCAGGACTAGCGTGACAGATACGCAGTATTTT.

With respect to this clonotype: One end of the junction does not line up with germline, which may come from a read error. CDR3 residues: CARSLRQGSTDTQYF. Written as DNA, the CDR3 is TGTGCCAGGAGCCTCCGACAGGGGAGCACAGATACGCAGTATTTT. This chain connects TRBV3-1 to TRBJ2-3; the match to TRBD1 covers 8 bases. Germline CDR1 and CDR2: LGHDT and YNNKEL (reference sequence). The CDR3 runs 15 residues.

Ten or more counts support this clonotype. The V gene is TRBV7-3, the J gene TRBJ2-3; the match to TRBD2 covers 9 bases. The CDR3 is 13 residues long. From germline, CDR1 is SGHTA and CDR2 FQGTGA. The V segment lost 2 bases and the J segment 14 bases; nucleotides outside the gene matches: 8. The CDR3 DNA is TGTGCCAGCAGCTTAGACCTAGCGGGGCTTAGGTATTTT. It specifies CASSLDLAGLRYF.

Comment on this clonotype: A read error may produce the germline difference seen at one junction end. The rearrangement uses TRBV6-1 and TRBJ1-1; TRBD1 is a possible D gene (5 bases). CDR1 and CDR2 from the germline V gene are MNHNS and SASEGT. CDR3 size: 14 residues. CDR3 DNA sequence: TGTGCCTGCAGAGCACAGGTTTTGAACACTGAAGCTTACTTT. Translated, it gives CACRAQVLNTEAYF.

This clonotype was observed many times. V and J are TRBV28 and TRBJ1-4; D remains ambiguous. Trimming removed 6 bases from V and 8 bases from J, with 22 bases in between. Germline V CDR1 and CDR2: MDHEN, SYDVKM. This CDR3 is built from 16 residues. The CDR3 nucleotides read TGTGCCAGCAGATGGACCGCACGCTTCCTTGGGGAAAAACTGTTTTTT. It encodes CASRWTARFLGEKLFF.

Of note for this clonotype: A much larger clone lies a single base off, so this may be a read error. V usage is TRBV20-1 and J usage is TRBJ2-1, with unresolved D. The germline V gene encodes CDR1 DFQATT and CDR2 SNEGSKA (reference sequence). Trimming pared 4 bases from V and 7 bases from J, leaving 11 bases between. This CDR3 contains 12 residues. The CDR3 sequence is CSATSVGNEQFF. As DNA, the CDR3 is TGCAGTGCTACTTCCGTGGGTAATGAGCAGTTCTTC.

This clonotype appeared many times. V usage is TRBV12-3 or TRBV12-4 and J usage is TRBJ1-2, with no clear D. This CDR3 contains 14 residues. The ends were cut back, 5 bases at V and 6 bases at J, with 16 bases in the middle. The CDR3, as DNA: TGTGCCAGCAGTCCCCACCCACGAGCCGATGGCTACACCTTC. Translating it yields CASSPHPRADGYTF.

This clonotype has just a few counts. The V gene is TRBV11-2, the J gene TRBJ1-4; unclear D gene. Between the trimmed V and J ends, which lost 5 bases and 13 bases, there was a span of 14 bases. From germline, CDR1 is SGHAT and CDR2 FQNNGV. The CDR3 length is 12 residues. The CDR3 region has the DNA TGTGCCAGCAGCAGCGTCGTTGGCAGACTGTTTTTT. Amino acid sequence: CASSSVVGRLFF.

Of note for this clonotype: This could be a read error, since a much larger clone is one nucleotide away. The chain links TRBV11-2 to TRBJ2-1, with a tentative D call TRBD2 (6 bases). Germline V gene lookup returns CDR1 SGHAT and CDR2 FQNNGV. The CDR3 loop spans 14 amino acids. Between the trimmed V and J ends, which lost 3 bases and 4 bases, there was a span of 10 bases. In DNA form, the CDR3 reads TGTGCCAGCAGCTTCGCGGGGAGATACAATGAGCAGTTCTTC. Protein sequence: CASSFAGRYNEQFF. Variable domain in full (rest from reference TRBV11-2 and TRBJ2-1): EAGVAQSPRYKIIEKRQSVAFWCNPISGHATLYWYQQILGQGPKLLIQFQNNGVVDDSQLPKDRFSAERLKGVDSTLKIQPAKLEDSAVYLCASSFAGRYNEQFFGPGTRLTVL.

The sample holds many counts of this clonotype. The gene calls are TRBV28 and TRBJ1-1, with D uncertain. CDR1 and CDR2 from the germline V gene are MDHEN and SYDVKM. V was shortened by 6 bases and J by 0 bases, with 8 bases between the two germline ends. The CDR3 length is 13 residues. The CDR3 coding sequence is TGTGCCAGCAGATCTGCCATGAACACTGAAGCTTTCTTT. This codes for CASRSAMNTEAFF.

Judged by abundance, this clonotype is medium-sized. CDR3 in DNA: TGTGCCAGCAGCCAAGACAAGGGGCAATGGTCACCCCTCCACTTT. Residues: CASSQDKGQWSPLHF. This rearrangement joins TRBV14 to TRBJ1-6; D might be TRBD1 (5 bases). Germline V gives CDR1 SGHDN, CDR2 FVKESK. There are 15 residues in the CDR3. Trimming took off 0 bases at V and 10 bases at J, with 13 bases between the two ends.

This clonotype occurred many times. The chain combines TRBV10-3 with TRBJ2-5; D remains ambiguous. Germline V gene data show CDR1 as ENHRY and CDR2 as SYGVKD. V lost 8 bases to trimming and J lost 5 bases, with 12 bases between them. This CDR3 is 12 amino acids long. CDR3 bases: TGTGCCATCGCCTTCGACCCGGAGACCCAGTACTTC. Translated, it gives CAIAFDPETQYF.

Worth noting for this clonotype: A much more abundant neighbour one base away suggests this may be a read error. The chain uses TRBV5-1 and TRBJ1-1; no clear D gene. The CDR3 runs to 15 residues. V dropped 0 bases and J dropped 1 base, with 10 bases sitting between them. CDR1 and CDR2 (germline): SGHRS, YFSETQ. The CDR3 here is CASSLDGTRNTEAFF. The CDR3 nucleotides read TGCGCCAGCAGCTTGGACGGCACTAGGAACACTGAAGCTTTCTTT.

The chain couples TRBV7-6 to TRBJ2-3; 7 bases match TRBD1. Trimming cost V 5 bases and J 0 bases; bases outside gene matches: 5. Germline V gene data show CDR1 as SGHVS and CDR2 as FNYEAQ. The length of the CDR3 is 15 residues. The CDR3 DNA follows: TGTGCCAGCAGCGATCGACAGGGTAGCACAGATACGCAGTATTTT. Its translation: CASSDRQGSTDTQYF.

This clonotype has at least ten counts. The V and J genes are TRBV19 and TRBJ2-7, with TRBD1 matching over 7 bases. The CDR3 spans 13 residues. CDR1 LNHDA and CDR2 SQIVND come from the germline V gene (reference sequence). With V trimmed by 5 bases and J by 5 bases, 6 bases remained unmatched. The CDR3 sequence is CASSLRQGDEQYF. The CDR3 coding sequence is TGTGCCAGTAGTCTCCGACAGGGAGACGAGCAGTACTTC.

The sample holds many counts of this clonotype. The chain combines TRBV12-3 or TRBV12-4 with TRBJ2-1, with unresolved D. This CDR3 comprises 12 residues. With 3 bases removed from V and 10 bases from J, the gap between germline ends came to 10 bases. The CDR3: CASSFVAGEQFF. The CDR3 DNA reads TGTGCCAGCAGTTTTGTCGCAGGCGAGCAGTTCTTC.

On this clonotype itself: A much larger clone sits a single nucleotide away, making a read error possible. V and J are TRBV28 and TRBJ2-3; D might be TRBD2 (5 bases). The CDR3 totals 12 residues. V was shortened by 10 bases and J by 8 bases, with 16 bases between the two germline ends. Germline V gene lookup returns CDR1 MDHEN and CDR2 SYDVKM. CDR3 nucleotides: TGTGCCATCAGCCCAGGAGGAGGTACGCAGTATTTT. It specifies CAISPGGGTQYF.

This clonotype came up once. A much bigger clone sits one base away, suggesting this may be a read error. This chain links TRBV10-2 with TRBJ2-7; a possible D gene is TRBD2 (6 bases). This CDR3 spans 13 amino acids. V lost 6 bases to trimming and J lost 6 bases, with 15 bases between them. Looked up from germline, CDR1 is WSHSY and CDR2 is SAAADI. The CDR3 nucleotides read TGCGCCAGCAGGGGGGGACTTCTCGGCGAGCAGTACTTC. Protein product: CASRGGLLGEQYF.

This clonotype was counted many times. The CDR3 is CATGQTNEKLFF. CDR3 nucleotides: TGCGCCACCGGACAGACCAATGAAAAACTGTTTTTT. V and J are TRBV10-2 and TRBJ1-4; D is possibly TRBD1 (6 bases). The CDR3 runs 12 residues. Trimming removed 10 bases at V and 5 bases at J, with 11 bases between. CDR1 WSHSY and CDR2 SAAADI come from the germline V gene.

The V call is TRBV18, the J call TRBJ1-2, with a possible D match to TRBD1 (5 bases). The CDR3 is 14 amino acids. Germline CDR1 reads KGHSH; CDR2 reads LQKENI. V was pared by 3 bases and J by 1 base, with 9 bases between. The DNA of the CDR3 is TGTGCCAGCTCACCGGGACGATATAACTATGGCTACACCTTC. Its protein product is CASSPGRYNYGYTF.

On this clonotype itself: Just one base apart from a much larger clone, this may be a read error. The chain employs TRBV10-3 and TRBJ1-1; D uncertain. This CDR3 has 13 residues. Per the germline V gene, CDR1 is ENHRY and CDR2 is SYGVKD. With 8 bases removed from V and 3 bases from J, the gap between germline ends came to 13 bases. The CDR3 region is CAIGRGEDTEAFF. The CDR3 DNA reads as TGTGCCATCGGCAGAGGAGAGGACACTGAAGCTTTCTTT.

As regards this clonotype: A much larger clone lies a single base off, so this may be a read error. The chain has TRBV11-1 and TRBJ1-1, with D perhaps matching TRBD1 (5 bases). CDR1 is SGHAT, CDR2 FQDESV, per germline (reference sequence). V lost 5 bases, J lost 4 bases, and 17 bases lay in between. CDR3 size: 15 residues. Here the CDR3 DNA reads TGTGCCAGCAGCCCCCTGCGGTCAGGGTTCACTGAAGCTTTCTTT. Amino acid sequence: CASSPLRSGFTEAFF.

This clonotype appeared many times. V is TRBV2 and J is TRBJ2-1, with 12 positions matching TRBD2. This CDR3 is 15 amino acids long. CDR1 SNHLY and CDR2 FYNNEI come from the germline V gene. After removal of 4 bases from V and 6 bases from J, the junction contained 4 bases not matched to a gene. The CDR3 here is CASSGASGGANEQFF. The CDR3 DNA follows: TGTGCCAGCAGTGGGGCTAGCGGGGGGGCCAATGAGCAGTTCTTC.

This clonotype was found a few times. The CDR3 reads CASSLRGARGETQYF. The CDR3 nucleotides read TGTGCCAGCAGCTTAAGAGGGGCCCGAGGGGAGACCCAGTACTTC. The chain links TRBV7-2 to TRBJ2-5, with D tentatively TRBD1 or TRBD2 (5 bases each). Germline V gene sequence: CDR1 SGHTA, CDR2 FQGNSA. The CDR3 has 15 amino acids. Deletions cut 2 bases from V and 5 bases from J, with 15 bases between.

Many counts were recorded for this clonotype. The chain has TRBV5-1 and TRBJ2-3; D is ambiguous. Trimming took 0 bases from V and 2 from J, leaving 7 bases between them. This CDR3 has 14 residues. CDR1 and CDR2 from the germline V gene are SGHRS and YFSETQ. CDR3 protein: CASSLGGYTDTQYF. CDR3 sequence (DNA): TGCGCCAGCAGCTTGGGAGGATACACAGATACGCAGTATTTT. The full variable domain, completed using reference TRBV5-1 and TRBJ2-3, is KAGVTQTPRYLIKTRGQQVTLSCSPISGHRSVSWYQQTPGQGLQFLFEYFSETQRNKGNFPGRFSGRQFSNSRSEMNVSTLELGDSALYLCASSLGGYTDTQYFGPGTRLTVL.

This clonotype showed up many times. The rearrangement joins TRBV28 to TRBJ2-5; 9 bases line up with TRBD1. CDR3 length equals 14 residues. From germline, CDR1 is MDHEN and CDR2 SYDVKM. V was pared by 6 bases and J by 5 bases, with 7 bases of the junction left unmatched. The chain's CDR3 is CASRPQGAGETQYF. The CDR3 DNA reads TGTGCCAGCAGACCACAGGGGGCTGGGGAGACCCAGTACTTC. Filled out from reference TRBV28 and TRBJ2-5, the complete variable domain reads DVKVTQSSRYLVKRTGEKVFLECVQDMDHENMFWYRQDPGLGLRLIYFSYDVKMKEKGDIPEGYSVSREKKERFSLILESASTNQTSMYLCASRPQGAGETQYFGPGTRLLVL.